The 6 T cell receptor beta chains reported below all come from one sample, sequenced in a study of OX40 agonist ivuxolimab in advanced cancers. Sequencing was performed with immunoSEQ multiplex PCR; in TCRdb, only in-frame clones are kept and a portion is missing. This table holds 50,000 to 55,000 clones, nearly 80% found once. Sequenced here: CD4+ or CD8+ T cells sorted from blood, sampled in a trial of the OX40 agonist ivuxolimab. The origin of the receptors is an adult with an advanced solid tumor such as melanoma, head and neck, liver or kidney cancer.

This chain joins TRBV18 and TRBJ1-6, with TRBD1 matching over 7 bases. Trimming removed 3 bases from V and 10 bases from J; junction bases left unmatched: 6. The CDR3 has 14 residues. CDR1 KGHSH and CDR2 LQKENI come from the germline V gene. As DNA, the CDR3 is TGTGCCAGCTCACCTGGACAGGTTGAGTCACCCCTCCACTTT. Its protein product is CASSPGQVESPLHF.

The rearrangement links TRBV2 to TRBJ2-7; 8 bases match TRBD1. The CDR3 loop spans 16 amino acids. Germline CDR1 SNHLY, CDR2 FYNNEI. The V and J ends lost 6 bases and 1 base, in that order; junction bases with no gene match: 11. CDR3 amino acids: CASSRSSYRGSYEQYF. The CDR3 nucleotides read TGTGCCAGCAGCCGGAGCTCGTACAGGGGGTCCTACGAGCAGTACTTC. Combining the CDR3 with reference TRBV2 and TRBJ2-7 gives the whole variable domain EPEVTQTPSHQVTQMGQEVILRCVPISNHLYFYWYRQILGQKVEFLVSFYNNEISEKSEIFDDQFSVERPDGSNFTLKIRSTKLEDSAMYFCASSRSSYRGSYEQYFGPGTRLTVT.

This clone has just a few counts. The chain combines TRBV30 with TRBJ2-1; D unclear. Germline lookup yields CDR1 GTSNPN and CDR2 SVGIG (reference sequence). V was trimmed by 2 bases and J by 5 bases, leaving 22 bases between them. This CDR3 region has 17 residues. CDR3 sequence reads: CAWSKVGKGSGHNEQFF. CDR3 DNA: TGTGCCTGGAGTAAGGTGGGAAAGGGCTCGGGTCACAATGAGCAGTTCTTC.

This clone was counted a few times. The chain combines TRBV29-1 with TRBJ2-3; D assignment may be TRBD1 or TRBD2 (5 bases each). Germline V lookup: CDR1 SQVTM, CDR2 ANQGSEA. Trimming removed 3 bases from V and 11 bases from J, with 12 bases in between. This CDR3 comprises 11 residues. The CDR3 region is CSVEPRGEQYF. The CDR3 region has the DNA TGCAGCGTTGAGCCCCGAGGGGAGCAGTATTTT.

This clone came up a few times. The chain joins TRBV18 to TRBJ1-2; 7 bases map to TRBD1. V was pared by 4 bases and J by 8 bases, with 7 bases of the junction left unmatched. Germline V gives CDR1 KGHSH, CDR2 LQKENI. This CDR3 is 13 amino acids long. CDR3 in DNA: TGTGCCAGCTCACGGAGCGACAGGGTAGGCTACACCTTC. It encodes CASSRSDRVGYTF.

In nucleotides, the CDR3 is TGTGCCAGTAGTTCCCTAGCGGGGGAACGTACCTACGAGCAGTACTTC. Amino acids: CASSSLAGERTYEQYF. V gene TRBV19 combines with J gene TRBJ2-7; 10 bases fit TRBD2. The CDR3 sequence is 16 residues long. Trimming removed 5 bases from V and 2 bases from J; junction bases left unmatched: 9. CDR1 and CDR2 from the germline V gene are LNHDA and SQIVND (reference sequence).